This paragraph covers one T cell receptor (beta chain) sequence. Enrolled through a virtual design, the participants were between roughly 18 and 100 years of age and came from fewer than 30 US areas. Researchers sorted participants into cohorts using their self-reported clinical history. The record originates from a study of blood T cell repertoires in COVID-19. Authors' processing steps: Reference gene primer amplification in the assay estimated nucleated cell counts. Sequencing used immunoSEQ multiplex PCR; TCRdb keeps in-frame clones, though not all of them. Clone size and the V and J calls come from that table; the DNA yielded D and trimming. The sample records some 360,000 clones, 85% to 90% being singletons. Germline V gene data show CDR1 as SGHVS and CDR2 as FQNEAQ. CDR3 length: 16 residues. J gave up 4 bases and V 2 bases, and 7 bases lay outside the gene matches.

This chain uses TRBV7-8 with TRBJ1-4, with 7 bases identical to TRBD1. This TCR was sampled from a young woman who had been exposed to COVID-19. Specimen: PBMCs or T cells enriched from blood (not recorded which). The CDR3 loop reads CASSLSDRQGNEKLFF. The CDR3 bases are TGTGCCAGCAGCTTATCGGATCGACAGGGTAATGAAAAACTGTTTTTT.